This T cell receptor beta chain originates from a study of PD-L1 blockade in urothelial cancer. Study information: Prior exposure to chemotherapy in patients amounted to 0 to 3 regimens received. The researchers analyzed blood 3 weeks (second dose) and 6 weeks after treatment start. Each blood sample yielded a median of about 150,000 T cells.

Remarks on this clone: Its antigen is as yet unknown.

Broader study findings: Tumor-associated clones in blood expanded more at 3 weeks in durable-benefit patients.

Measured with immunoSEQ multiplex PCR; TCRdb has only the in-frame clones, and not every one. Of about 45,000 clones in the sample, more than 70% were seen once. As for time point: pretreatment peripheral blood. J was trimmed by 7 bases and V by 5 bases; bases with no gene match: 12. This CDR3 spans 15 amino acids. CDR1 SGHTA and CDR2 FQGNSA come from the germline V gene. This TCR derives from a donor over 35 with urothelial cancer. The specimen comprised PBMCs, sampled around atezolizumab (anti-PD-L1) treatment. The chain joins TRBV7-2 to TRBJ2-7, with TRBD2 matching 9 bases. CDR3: CASSPTGTSRGEQYF. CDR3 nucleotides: TGTGCCAGCAGCCCTACCGGGACTAGCCGTGGGGAGCAGTACTTC.